This paragraph reports one T cell receptor (beta chain). The antigen remains unidentified. The CDR3 length is 15 residues. V shed 8 bases and J shed 0 bases, with 14 bases lying between them. Germline V gene data show CDR1 as MNHEY and CDR2 as SVGAGI. The entry originates in a study of shared clonotypes between healthy human individuals. Selected positively for CCR7 and CD45RO-negative, naive CD8 cells excluded terminally differentiated effector memory CD45RA+ cells. Study outcomes and limitations: The naive CD4 repertoires of a few donors were compared, and approximately 4.5% of clonotypes were shared. Non-shared clonotypes displayed generation probabilities falling below those of clonotypes present in all four donors. Larger estimated richness was generally seen in naive subsets than in memory subsets.

Clones were read by immunoSEQ multiplex PCR, and TCRdb kept only the in-frame ones, dropping some. The sample lists about 2.2 million clones, 80% to 95% occurring once. The V gene is TRBV6-5, the J gene TRBJ2-1; D is possibly TRBD2 (5 bases). The source of this sequence is a man between 18 and 29 years old in good health. Some clones in this sample may be carry-over from other donors' samples. The material sequenced was naive CD8+ T cells from PBMCs. The chain's CDR3 is CASAGPGSSYNEQFF. DNA for the CDR3: TGTGCCAGCGCCGGCCCGGGGAGCTCCTACAATGAGCAGTTCTTC.